This TCR beta chain was observed in a study of CD8 T cells in ankylosing spondylitis. Study results and caveats: Made up of about eight highly homologous variants, a TCR beta motif appeared characteristic of ankylosing spondylitis blood.

Quantitative barcoded 5'-RACE was used to prepare TCR beta libraries. Each CDR3 protein gets one entry after TCRdb re-called the 5' RACE reads with MiXCR. This sample has approximately 300,000 distinct CDR3 sequences, with under 8.5% found just once. The ends were cut back, 3 bases at V and 3 bases at J, with 8 bases in the middle. The CDR3 sequence is 14 residues long. This clonotype was recorded a few times. Its target is unknown. The chain has TRBV12-3 or TRBV12-4 and TRBJ2-2; D not resolved. The specimen sequenced was blood, either unsorted or a sorted T cell fraction (not recorded which). The source of this sequence is a male donor with ankylosing spondylitis. The CDR3 protein is CASSFRPYTGELFF. Here the CDR3 DNA reads TGTGCCAGCAGTTTTAGACCGTACACCGGGGAGCTGTTTTTT.